Given below is one T cell receptor (beta chain) in context. The antigen is undetermined. Sequencing used immunoSEQ multiplex PCR; TCRdb keeps in-frame clones, though not all of them. The sample lists about 36,000 clones; about four fifths were seen once. Stated time point: week 11, during vaccination. A single vaccine dose contained 300 ug of mutant IDH1 20-mer peptide, and topical imiquimod was used with it. The data are from a study of a mutant IDH1 vaccine in newly diagnosed glioma. V was cut by 8 bases and J by 5 bases, with 11 bases left in between. This CDR3 spans 12 amino acids. Germline assignment: CDR1 MDHEN and CDR2 SYDVKM.

The source was peripheral blood mononuclear cells (PBMCs), collected from a glioma patient whose treatment included an IDH1 peptide vaccine. The sequence was collected from a woman under 40 with glioma. Some clones in this sample may be carry-over from other donors' samples. This rearrangement joins TRBV28 to TRBJ2-3; D not resolved. The CDR3 is CASVDMEDTQYF. The DNA for the CDR3 is TGTGCCAGCGTCGACATGGAAGATACGCAGTATTTT.